The 21 T cell receptor beta chains presented below share a single source sample, sequenced in a study of blood T cell dynamics during melanoma immunotherapy. Sample time point: week 3, after first cycle of checkpoint inhibitor. Clones were read by immunoSEQ multiplex PCR, and TCRdb kept only the in-frame ones, dropping some. Found here are roughly 6,000 clones, 84% of them singletons; the top ten hold roughly a third. The sample here was blood, taken from a patient treated with checkpoint blockade. Receptors were obtained from a human donor with melanoma. Some clones in this sample may be carry-over from other donors' samples.

The chain links TRBV5-4 to TRBJ2-2; tentatively, D is TRBD1 (5 bases). The V gene's germline CDR1 is SGHNT and CDR2 YYREEE (reference sequence). The ends were cut back, 2 bases at V and 1 base at J, with 12 bases in the middle. The CDR3 is 16 residues long. The CDR3 region is CASSFPRQGNTGELFF. The CDR3 nucleotides are TGTGCCAGCAGCTTTCCGCGGCAGGGGAACACCGGGGAGCTGTTTTTT.

J is TRBJ2-1 and V is TRBV19, with a possible D match to TRBD1 (7 bases). V lost 0 bases and J 10 bases, leaving 16 bases between the germline ends. Germline values: CDR1 LNHDA, CDR2 SQIVND (reference sequence). The CDR3 is 15 residues long. The CDR3 DNA sequence: TGTGCCAGTAGTATAGATCATTCCGCAGGGGGGGAGCAGTTCTTC. Translating gives CASSIDHSAGGEQFF.

V usage is TRBV7-2 and J usage is TRBJ2-3; D gene unclear. The CDR3 is 13 residues long. V shed 1 base and J shed 4 bases, with 6 bases lying between them. The germline V gene has CDR1 SGHTA and CDR2 FQGNSA. The CDR3 DNA is TGTGCCAGCAGCTTAGAAGGTCCAGATACGCAGTATTTT. Amino acids: CASSLEGPDTQYF. Full variable domain (remainder filled in from reference TRBV7-2 and TRBJ2-3): GAGVSQSPSNKVTEKGKDVELRCDPISGHTALYWYRQSLGQGLEFLIYFQGNSAPDKSGLPSDRFSAERTGGSVSTLTIQRTQQEDSAVYLCASSLEGPDTQYFGPGTRLTVL.

The genes are TRBV19 and TRBJ1-5, with a possible D match to TRBD1 (6 bases). The CDR3 runs to 14 residues. Trimming removed 7 bases at V and 0 bases at J, with 10 bases between. Germline lookup yields CDR1 LNHDA and CDR2 SQIVND (reference sequence). The CDR3 sequence: CASTGAYSNQPQHF. For the CDR3, the DNA is TGTGCCAGTACGGGGGCTTATAGCAATCAGCCCCAGCATTTT.

CDR3 nucleotides: TGTGCCAGTGGGGAAAACTCAGGATCCTACGAGCAGTACTTC. Translating gives CASGENSGSYEQYF. The V and J genes are TRBV19 and TRBJ2-7; D uncertain. Germline assignment: CDR1 LNHDA and CDR2 SQIVND (reference sequence). The CDR3 totals 14 residues. With 8 bases removed from V and 1 base from J, the gap between germline ends came to 15 bases.

This rearrangement joins TRBV29-1 to TRBJ2-3; 7 nucleotides match TRBD1. The germline CDR1 and CDR2 sequences are SQVTM and ANQGSEA. The CDR3 has 14 amino acids. The V and J ends lost 7 bases and 1 base, in that order; junction bases with no gene match: 8. In DNA, the CDR3 is TGCAGCGGCCTTTCCGGACAGGGCACAGATACGCAGTATTTT. Translated, it gives CSGLSGQGTDTQYF.

This clone has only a few counts. The CDR3 DNA is TGTGCCAGCAGCTTGTCCGTAAACACCGGGGAGCTGTTTTTT. Its protein is CASSLSVNTGELFF. V is TRBV5-8 and J is TRBJ2-2, with unresolved D. The V end lost 1 base, the J end lost 2 bases, and 6 bases lay between the germline ends. The CDR3 is made up of 14 amino acids. Germline lookup yields CDR1 SGHTS and CDR2 YDEGEE.

The count of this clone is one. This chain joins TRBV18 and TRBJ1-4; possible D gene TRBD1, 5 bases. The CDR3 spans 15 residues. Trimming shortened V by 6 bases and J by 8 bases, and 19 bases separated the two germline ends. The V gene's germline CDR1 is KGHSH and CDR2 LQKENI. As DNA, the CDR3 is TGTGCCAGCTCCCGGAGTAGGCAGCGGGACGAAAAACTGTTTTTT. Its translation is CASSRSRQRDEKLFF. Based on the CDR3 plus reference TRBV18 and TRBJ1-4, the full variable domain is NAGVMQNPRHLVRRRGQEARLRCSPMKGHSHVYWYRQLPEEGLKFMVYLQKENIIDESGMPKERFSAEFPKEGPSILRIQQVVRGDSAAYFCASSRSRQRDEKLFFGSGTQLSVL.

The J gene is TRBJ2-1, the V gene TRBV5-1, with 12 positions matching TRBD1. Germline V gene sequence: CDR1 SGHRS, CDR2 YFSETQ. CDR3 length equals 16 residues. V trimming: 0 bases; J trimming: 7 bases; junction bases outside the gene matches: 5. The CDR3 protein is CASSLGDRGRVNEQFF. The DNA for the CDR3 is TGCGCCAGCAGCTTGGGGGACAGGGGGCGCGTGAATGAGCAGTTCTTC.

The V gene is TRBV6-6, the J gene TRBJ2-5; D ambiguous. V was trimmed by 8 bases and J by 5 bases, leaving 9 bases between them. The CDR3 is 11 residues long. From germline, CDR1 is MNHNY and CDR2 SVGAGI (reference sequence). CDR3 protein: CASGQLETQYF. In DNA, the CDR3 is TGTGCCAGCGGGCAATTGGAGACCCAGTACTTC.

The chain joins TRBV7-3 to TRBJ2-6, with 9 bases identical to TRBD1. Germline CDR1 is SGHTA and CDR2 is FQGTGA. The trim removed 3 bases at V and 0 bases at J, leaving 0 bases unmatched. The CDR3 spans 16 residues. CDR3 coding DNA: TGTGCCAGCAGCTTGACAGGGGGCTCTGGGGCCAACGTCCTGACTTTC. Protein: CASSLTGGSGANVLTF.

The rearrangement uses TRBV6-1 and TRBJ2-1, with 9 bases identical to TRBD1. The CDR3 is made up of 14 amino acids. V gave up 3 bases and J gave up 9 bases; unmatched junction bases: 6. Per germline, CDR1 MNHNS and CDR2 SASEGT. The CDR3: CASSDRTGAGEQFF. The CDR3 region has the DNA TGTGCCAGCAGTGATAGGACAGGGGCCGGTGAGCAGTTCTTC.

The chain links TRBV6-5 to TRBJ2-5; TRBD2 aligns across 7 bases. The V gene's germline CDR1 is MNHEY and CDR2 SVGAGI. The CDR3 has 14 amino acids. V shed 4 bases and J 1 base; nucleotides not matched to a gene: 3. The CDR3 DNA is TGTGCCAGCAGTTCAAGCGGGATCCAAGAGACCCAGTACTTC. Amino acids: CASSSSGIQETQYF.

This chain connects TRBV27 to TRBJ2-5; D perhaps matches TRBD1 (6 bases). CDR3 size: 14 residues. Germline V gene lookup returns CDR1 MNHEY and CDR2 SMNVEV (reference sequence). The V gene lost 5 bases and the J gene lost 4 bases, with 14 bases spanning the gap. As DNA, the CDR3 is TGTGCCAGCAGTAAACTACAGGGAACAGAGACCCAGTACTTC. This codes for CASSKLQGTETQYF.

The chain is built from TRBV5-5 and TRBJ1-2, with TRBD1 identical over 10 bases. Looked up from germline, CDR1 is SGHKS and CDR2 is YYEKEE (reference sequence). V was clipped by 4 bases and J by 2 bases; unmatched bases: 5. The CDR3 loop spans 15 amino acids. Written as DNA, the CDR3 is TGTGCCAGCAGCCAGCGGGGACAGGGGAACTATGGCTACACCTTC. Encoded protein: CASSQRGQGNYGYTF.

The rearrangement joins TRBV2 to TRBJ2-5; the D gene is possibly TRBD2 (5 bases). The germline gives CDR1 SNHLY, CDR2 FYNNEI. The V gene lost 8 bases and the J gene lost 0 bases, with 7 bases spanning the gap. The CDR3 is made up of 12 amino acids. The CDR3 coding sequence is TGTGCCAGCCGAGCGGACCAAGAGACCCAGTACTTC. Protein sequence: CASRADQETQYF.

Here the CDR3 reads CASSLNGGAGELFF. The CDR3 DNA sequence: TGTGCCAGCAGCCTAAATGGCGGGGCCGGGGAGCTGTTTTTT. J is TRBJ2-2 and V is TRBV7-2; the D gene is possibly TRBD2 (6 bases). V gave up 5 bases and J gave up 6 bases, with 13 bases separating them. The CDR3 is 14 residues long. CDR1 and CDR2 (germline): SGHTA, FQGNSA.

The chain combines TRBV7-2 with TRBJ1-4, with D possibly matching TRBD1 (5 bases). Germline V lookup: CDR1 SGHTA, CDR2 FQGNSA. The CDR3 totals 13 residues. V was trimmed by 6 bases and J by 5 bases, leaving 10 bases between them. The CDR3 nucleotides read TGTGCCAGCAGTTTCAGGGCCAATGAAAAACTGTTTTTT. It encodes CASSFRANEKLFF. Complete variable domain (other parts from reference TRBV7-2 and TRBJ1-4): GAGVSQSPSNKVTEKGKDVELRCDPISGHTALYWYRQSLGQGLEFLIYFQGNSAPDKSGLPSDRFSAERTGGSVSTLTIQRTQQEDSAVYLCASSFRANEKLFFGSGTQLSVL.

The chain recombines TRBV5-6 with TRBJ2-7, with 8 bases fitting TRBD1. This CDR3 is built from 13 residues. The V gene end was trimmed by 6 bases and the J gene end by 9 bases; junction bases not matched to a gene: 11. Germline CDR1 and CDR2: SGHDT and YYEEEE. The CDR3 protein is CASNGQGLFRQYF. CDR3 bases: TGTGCCAGCAACGGACAGGGCCTCTTTAGGCAGTACTTC.

This clone is labeled as hyperexpanded. CDR3 nucleotides: TGTGCCAGCAGCTGGGACAGGGCTTTGAATTCACCCCTCCACTTT. This codes for CASSWDRALNSPLHF. This chain uses TRBV5-6 with TRBJ1-6; TRBD1 aligns across 9 bases. The CDR3 has 15 residues. V shed 3 bases and J 7 bases; nucleotides not matched to a gene: 5. CDR1 is SGHDT, CDR2 YYEEEE, per germline.

By its share, this clone is large (0.1 to 1%). The gene calls are TRBV28 and TRBJ2-7; no definite D call. Germline-derived CDR1 and CDR2 are MDHEN and SYDVKM. The V end lost 2 bases, the J end lost 2 bases, and 10 bases lay between the germline ends. This CDR3 has 14 residues. CDR3 protein: CASSLRVPPYEQYF. CDR3 bases: TGTGCCAGCAGTTTACGCGTCCCTCCCTACGAGCAGTACTTC.